One and the same sample provided the 8 T cell receptor beta chains below, sequenced in a study of cytomegalovirus exposure and HLA in healthy donors. PCR used 60 Vbeta primers and 13 Jbeta primers. Assay: immunoSEQ multiplex PCR; the TCRdb copy retains only in-frame clones and omits some. The table has approximately 280,000 clones, around nine tenths seen once. Sequenced material: PBMCs. The receptors here all came from a woman younger than 35 in good health and CMV-seronegative.

CDR3 nucleotide sequence: TGTGCCAGCAGCTTATTTGCGGGGCAAGAGACCCAGTACTTC. This encodes CASSLFAGQETQYF. The chain carries TRBV11-2 and TRBJ2-5; a possible D gene is TRBD2 (6 bases). CDR1 SGHAT and CDR2 FQNNGV come from the germline V gene. Trimming shortened V by 2 bases and J by 2 bases, and 9 bases separated the two germline ends. The CDR3 is 14 amino acids.

This clone was counted once. This chain uses TRBV12-5 with TRBJ2-5; D gene unclear. The germline V and J ends were trimmed by 7 bases and 1 base, with 22 bases remaining between them. The CDR3 has 17 amino acids. Germline CDR1 reads LGHNT; CDR2 reads FRNRAP. CDR3 residues: CASAPDPPEAPQETQYF. Here the CDR3 DNA reads TGTGCTAGTGCCCCAGACCCACCCGAGGCCCCCCAAGAGACCCAGTACTTC. Using reference TRBV12-5 and TRBJ2-5 for the parts outside the CDR3, the full variable domain is DARVTQTPRHKVTEMGQEVTMRCQPILGHNTVFWYRQTMMQGLELLAYFRNRAPLDDSGMPKDRFSAEMPDATLATLKIQPSEPRDSAVYFCASAPDPPEAPQETQYFGPGTRLLVL.

This clone showed up just once. This chain connects TRBV2 to TRBJ1-4, with a tentative D call TRBD1 (6 bases). V was pared by 6 bases and J by 7 bases, with 15 bases between. The CDR3 contains 14 residues. The V gene's germline CDR1 is SNHLY and CDR2 FYNNEI. CDR3 region: CASRDSVSSEKLFF. The DNA for the CDR3 is TGTGCCAGCAGGGACAGCGTTTCGAGTGAAAAACTGTTTTTT.

Note on this clone: The same CDR3 is also encoded by other DNA sequences in this sample. The rearrangement links TRBV5-1 to TRBJ1-1; possible D gene TRBD1, 5 bases. Trimming pared 0 bases from V and 3 bases from J, leaving 6 bases between. The CDR3 has 13 residues. Germline loops: CDR1 SGHRS, CDR2 YFSETQ. CDR3: CASSLGGDTEAFF. In nucleotides, the CDR3 is TGCGCCAGCAGCTTGGGGGGCGACACTGAAGCTTTCTTT.

V and J are TRBV5-6 and TRBJ1-4; D might be TRBD1 (5 bases). Trimming removed 1 base from V and 2 bases from J, with 18 bases in between. This CDR3 has 18 amino acids. CDR1 and CDR2 from the germline V gene are SGHDT and YYEEEE. The DNA of the CDR3 is TGTGCCAGCAGCTTGTATCAGGGAGGAAGCTTGACTAATGAAAAACTGTTTTTT. Protein product: CASSLYQGGSLTNEKLFF.

The rearrangement links TRBV27 to TRBJ1-5; D remains unclear. V was cut by 3 bases and J by 4 bases, with 7 bases left in between. Germline V gene data show CDR1 as MNHEY and CDR2 as SMNVEV (reference sequence). The length of the CDR3 is 13 residues. The CDR3 sequence is CASSFSQNQPQHF. The DNA for the CDR3 is TGTGCCAGCAGTTTTAGCCAGAATCAGCCCCAGCATTTT.

With regard to this clone: This sample includes further DNA sequences coding for the same CDR3. This chain joins TRBV5-6 and TRBJ1-1; 8 nucleotides match TRBD1. Germline CDR1 is SGHDT and CDR2 is YYEEEE. V shed 4 bases, J shed 7 bases, and the junction held 3 bases outside the gene matches. The CDR3 is 12 amino acids. For the CDR3, the DNA is TGTGCCAGCAGCCTCGGACAGGGTGAAGCTTTCTTT. This encodes CASSLGQGEAFF.

Concerning this clone itself: Sequence at one end of the junction differs from germline and may be a read error. The chain carries TRBV7-9 and TRBJ2-7; 11 nucleotides match TRBD1. The CDR3 sequence is 16 residues long. Germline CDR1 SEHNR, CDR2 FQNEAQ (reference sequence). The CDR3, as DNA: TGTTCCAGCAGGCCGACCGGGACAGGGGGGACCTACGAGCAGTACTTC. Amino acid sequence: CSSRPTGTGGTYEQYF.